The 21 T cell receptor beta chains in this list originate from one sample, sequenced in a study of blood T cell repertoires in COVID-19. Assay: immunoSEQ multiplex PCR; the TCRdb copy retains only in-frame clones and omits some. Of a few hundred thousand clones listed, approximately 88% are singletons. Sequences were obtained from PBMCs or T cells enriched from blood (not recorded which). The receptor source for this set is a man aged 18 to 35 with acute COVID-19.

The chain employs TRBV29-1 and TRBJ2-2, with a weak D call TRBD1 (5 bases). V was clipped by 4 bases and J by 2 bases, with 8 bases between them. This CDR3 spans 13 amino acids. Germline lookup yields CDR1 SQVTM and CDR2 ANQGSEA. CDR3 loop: CSVGQPNTGELFF. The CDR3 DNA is TGCAGCGTTGGACAGCCAAACACCGGGGAGCTGTTTTTT.

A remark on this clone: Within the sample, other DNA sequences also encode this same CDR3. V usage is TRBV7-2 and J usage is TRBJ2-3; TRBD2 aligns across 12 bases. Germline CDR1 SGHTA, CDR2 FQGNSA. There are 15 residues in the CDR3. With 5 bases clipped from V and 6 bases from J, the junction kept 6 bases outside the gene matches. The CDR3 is CASSPRLAGADTQYF. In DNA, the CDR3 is TGTGCCAGCAGCCCTAGACTAGCGGGAGCTGATACGCAGTATTTT. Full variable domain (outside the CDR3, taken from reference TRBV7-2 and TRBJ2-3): GAGVSQSPSNKVTEKGKDVELRCDPISGHTALYWYRQSLGQGLEFLIYFQGNSAPDKSGLPSDRFSAERTGGSVSTLTIQRTQQEDSAVYLCASSPRLAGADTQYFGPGTRLTVL.

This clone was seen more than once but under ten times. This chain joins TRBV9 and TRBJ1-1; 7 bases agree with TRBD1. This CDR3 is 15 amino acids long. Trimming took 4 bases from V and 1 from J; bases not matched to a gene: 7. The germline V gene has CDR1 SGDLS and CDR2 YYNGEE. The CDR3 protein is CASSPRQGGNTEAFF. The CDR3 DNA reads TGTGCCAGCAGCCCCCGACAGGGAGGGAACACTGAAGCTTTCTTT.

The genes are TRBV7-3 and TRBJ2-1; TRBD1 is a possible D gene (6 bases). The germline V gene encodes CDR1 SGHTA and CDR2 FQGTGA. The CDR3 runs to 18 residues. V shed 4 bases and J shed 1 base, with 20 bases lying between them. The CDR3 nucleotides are TGTGCCAGCAGCTCCCTGGGCAGGGGCCAGGGGTCCTACAATGAGCAGTTCTTC. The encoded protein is CASSSLGRGQGSYNEQFF. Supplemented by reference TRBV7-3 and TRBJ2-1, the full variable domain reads GAGVSQTPSNKVTEKGKYVELRCDPISGHTALYWYRQSLGQGPEFLIYFQGTGAADDSGLPNDRFFAVRPEGSVSTLKIQRTERGDSAVYLCASSSLGRGQGSYNEQFFGPGTRLTVL.

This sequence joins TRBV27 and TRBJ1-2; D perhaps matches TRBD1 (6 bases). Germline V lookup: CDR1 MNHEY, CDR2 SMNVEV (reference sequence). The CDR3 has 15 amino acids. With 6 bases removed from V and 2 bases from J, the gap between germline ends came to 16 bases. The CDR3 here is CASRGALGTNYGYTF. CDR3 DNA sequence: TGTGCCAGCAGGGGGGCGCTGGGCACGAACTATGGCTACACCTTC.

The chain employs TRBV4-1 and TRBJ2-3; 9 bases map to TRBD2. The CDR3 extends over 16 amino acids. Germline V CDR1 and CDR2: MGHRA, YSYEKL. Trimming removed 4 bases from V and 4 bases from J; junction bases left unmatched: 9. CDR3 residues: CASSPRGRADPDTQYF. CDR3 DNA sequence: TGCGCCAGCAGCCCGCGCGGGAGGGCCGATCCAGATACGCAGTATTTT.

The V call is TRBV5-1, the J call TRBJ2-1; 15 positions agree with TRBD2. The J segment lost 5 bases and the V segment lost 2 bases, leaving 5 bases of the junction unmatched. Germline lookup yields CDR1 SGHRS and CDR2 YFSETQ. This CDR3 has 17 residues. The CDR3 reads CASSLGLAGGPHNEQFF. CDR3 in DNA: TGCGCCAGCAGCTTAGGACTAGCGGGAGGGCCACACAATGAGCAGTTCTTC.

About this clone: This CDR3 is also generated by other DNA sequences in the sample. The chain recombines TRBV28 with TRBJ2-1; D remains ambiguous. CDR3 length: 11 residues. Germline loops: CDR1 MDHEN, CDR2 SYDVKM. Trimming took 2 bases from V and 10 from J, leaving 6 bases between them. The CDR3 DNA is TGTGCCAGCAGTTTAAGCCGAGAGCAGTTCTTC. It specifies CASSLSREQFF.

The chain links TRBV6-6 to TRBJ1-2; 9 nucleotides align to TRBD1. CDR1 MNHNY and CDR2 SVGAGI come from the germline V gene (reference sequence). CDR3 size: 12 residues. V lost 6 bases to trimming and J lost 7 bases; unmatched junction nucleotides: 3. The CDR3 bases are TGTGCCAGCAGAAACAGGGGGCTTGGCTACACCTTC. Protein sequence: CASRNRGLGYTF.

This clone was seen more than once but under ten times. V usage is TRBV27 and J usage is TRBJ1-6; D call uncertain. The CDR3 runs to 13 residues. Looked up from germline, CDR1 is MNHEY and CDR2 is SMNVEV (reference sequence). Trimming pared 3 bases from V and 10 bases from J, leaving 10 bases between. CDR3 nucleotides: TGTGCCAGCAGTTTCCTAGAACGCTCACCCCTCCACTTT. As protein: CASSFLERSPLHF.

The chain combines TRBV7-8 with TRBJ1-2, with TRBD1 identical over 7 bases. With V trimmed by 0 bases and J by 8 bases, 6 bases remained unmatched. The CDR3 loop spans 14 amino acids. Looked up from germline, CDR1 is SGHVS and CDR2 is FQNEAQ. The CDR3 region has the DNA TGTGCCAGCAGCTTAGCGCTGACAGGGAAAGGCTACACCTTC. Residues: CASSLALTGKGYTF.

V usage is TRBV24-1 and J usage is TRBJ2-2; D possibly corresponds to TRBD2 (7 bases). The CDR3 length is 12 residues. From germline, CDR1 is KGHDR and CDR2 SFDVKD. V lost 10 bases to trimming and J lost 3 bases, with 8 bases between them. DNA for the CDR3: TGTGCCACAGGGGGGGACACCGGGGAGCTGTTTTTT. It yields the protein CATGGDTGELFF.

The CDR3 sequence is CASSPGGGGQRNSPLHF. CDR3 nucleotide sequence: TGCGCCAGCAGCCCCGGAGGTGGGGGACAGAGGAATTCACCCCTCCACTTT. The V and J genes are TRBV4-1 and TRBJ1-6; 7 nucleotides align to TRBD1. The CDR3 length is 17 residues. Germline loops: CDR1 MGHRA, CDR2 YSYEKL. Trimming took 4 bases from V and 7 from J; bases not matched to a gene: 13.

CDR3: CASSSGQGTQETQYF. For the CDR3, the DNA is TGTGCCAGCAGTTCCGGACAGGGCACCCAAGAGACCCAGTACTTC. This chain uses TRBV7-9 with TRBJ2-5; TRBD1 agrees at 8 bases. V trimming: 6 bases; J trimming: 1 base; junction bases outside the gene matches: 7. The V gene's germline CDR1 is SEHNR and CDR2 FQNEAQ (reference sequence). This CDR3 is built from 15 residues.

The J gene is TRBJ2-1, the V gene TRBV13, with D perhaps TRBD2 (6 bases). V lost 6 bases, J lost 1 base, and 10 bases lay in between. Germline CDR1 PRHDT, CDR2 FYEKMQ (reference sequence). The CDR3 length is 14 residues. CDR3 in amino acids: CASRPGGSYNEQFF. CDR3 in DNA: TGTGCCAGCAGGCCCGGGGGTTCCTACAATGAGCAGTTCTTC.

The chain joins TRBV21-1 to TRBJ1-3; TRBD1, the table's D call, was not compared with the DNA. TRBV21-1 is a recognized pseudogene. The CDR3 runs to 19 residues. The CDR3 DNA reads TGTGCCAGCAGCAAAGAGGGGGACAGAGACCCCTATTCGAGAAACACCATATATTTT. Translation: CASSKEGDRDPYSRNTIYF.

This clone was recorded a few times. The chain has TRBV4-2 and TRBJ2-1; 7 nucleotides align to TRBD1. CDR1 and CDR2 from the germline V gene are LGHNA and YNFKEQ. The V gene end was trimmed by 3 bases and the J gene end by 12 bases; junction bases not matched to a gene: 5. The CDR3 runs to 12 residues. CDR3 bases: TGTGCCAGCAGCCACGAGGGGGCTGGGCAGTTCTTC. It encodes CASSHEGAGQFF.

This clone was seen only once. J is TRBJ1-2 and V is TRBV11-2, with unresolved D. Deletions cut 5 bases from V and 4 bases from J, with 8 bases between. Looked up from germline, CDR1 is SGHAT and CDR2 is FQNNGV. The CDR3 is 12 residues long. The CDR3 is CASSEDSYGYTF. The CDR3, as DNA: TGTGCCAGCAGCGAGGATAGCTATGGCTACACCTTC.

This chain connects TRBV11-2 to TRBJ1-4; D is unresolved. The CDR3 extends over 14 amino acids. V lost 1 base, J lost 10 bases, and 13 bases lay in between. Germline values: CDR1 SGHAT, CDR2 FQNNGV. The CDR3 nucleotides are TGTGCCAGCAGCTTAGTACTCGGGGATGGAAAACTGTTTTTT. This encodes CASSLVLGDGKLFF.

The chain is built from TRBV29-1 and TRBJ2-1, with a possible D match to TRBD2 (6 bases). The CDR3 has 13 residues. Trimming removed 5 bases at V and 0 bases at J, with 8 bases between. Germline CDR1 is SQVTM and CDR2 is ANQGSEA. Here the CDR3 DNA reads TGCAGCGTTATTAGCGGCTCCTACAATGAGCAGTTCTTC. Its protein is CSVISGSYNEQFF.

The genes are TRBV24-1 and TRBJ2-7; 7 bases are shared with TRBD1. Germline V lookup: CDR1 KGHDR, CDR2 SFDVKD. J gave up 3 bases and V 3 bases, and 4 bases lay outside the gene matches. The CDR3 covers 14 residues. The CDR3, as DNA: TGTGCCACCAGTGATCGACAGGGTGACTACGAGCAGTACTTC. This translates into CATSDRQGDYEQYF.